A single sample gave rise to the 17 T cell receptor beta chains below, sequenced in a study of Graves' ophthalmopathy and Graves' hyperthyroidism. Amplified material comprised TCR beta CDR3 regions derived from RNA transcripts. In the first round, RT-PCR was carried out with HTBI primers, and a multiplex PCR formed the second round. TCRdb ran MiXCR on the multiplex PCR reads and lists one entry per CDR3 protein. The table lists hundreds of thousands of distinct CDR3 sequences, about 38% of them singletons, with roughly 3% in the top ten. Sequenced sample: peripheral blood. These TCRs come from an adult man with Graves' ophthalmopathy.

CDR3 protein: CAISEGTAYYGYTF. In DNA, the CDR3 is TGTGCCATCAGTGAGGGGACAGCGTACTATGGCTACACCTTC. The rearrangement uses TRBV10-3 and TRBJ1-2; 7 positions match TRBD1. Germline trimming cut 2 bases from V and 3 bases from J; bases unmatched to any gene: 3. The CDR3 runs 14 residues. Germline V gene lookup returns CDR1 ENHRY and CDR2 SYGVKD.

The chain joins TRBV25-1 to TRBJ1-4; 9 bases match TRBD1. Germline V gives CDR1 MGHDK, CDR2 SYGVNS. The CDR3 loop spans 16 amino acids. V trimming: 2 bases; J trimming: 6 bases; junction bases outside the gene matches: 7. The CDR3 here is CASSEQPGQGDEKLFF. The CDR3 coding sequence is TGTGCCAGCAGTGAACAACCGGGACAGGGAGATGAAAAACTGTTTTTT.

This clonotype was found many times. The rearrangement links TRBV24-1 to TRBJ2-5; possible D gene TRBD1, 5 bases. Germline assignment: CDR1 KGHDR and CDR2 SFDVKD. This CDR3 comprises 13 residues. V lost 5 bases and J lost 1, with 7 bases in between. CDR3 bases: TGTGCCACCAGTGGACAGCCCCAAGAGACCCAGTACTTC. It codes for CATSGQPQETQYF.

V usage is TRBV7-9 and J usage is TRBJ2-6; TRBD1 matches at 12 bases. The CDR3 has 18 amino acids. Germline V gene sequence: CDR1 SEHNR, CDR2 FQNEAQ (reference sequence). V lost 5 bases, J lost 3 bases, and 8 bases stayed unmatched. The CDR3 sequence is CASSVTRDRGLGANVLTF. The CDR3 DNA reads as TGTGCCAGCAGCGTAACCCGGGACAGGGGGCTTGGGGCCAACGTCCTGACTTTC.

The chain carries TRBV19 and TRBJ1-1; 7 bases line up with TRBD1. Trimming cost V 7 bases and J 11 bases; bases outside gene matches: 10. Germline V gene lookup returns CDR1 LNHDA and CDR2 SQIVND (reference sequence). CDR3 length: 12 amino acids. DNA for the CDR3: TGTGCCAGTACACGAACCGGGACAGCCGCTTTCTTT. Its protein product is CASTRTGTAAFF.

As to this clonotype: A much larger clone lies a single base off, so this may be a read error. The rearrangement links TRBV10-3 to TRBJ1-5; D is ambiguous. V gave up 11 bases and J gave up 0 bases, with 14 bases separating them. Per the germline V gene, CDR1 is ENHRY and CDR2 is SYGVKD. CDR3 size: 14 residues. CDR3 sequence: CAPDEGNSNQPQHF. The CDR3 DNA follows: TGTGCCCCTGACGAGGGTAATAGCAATCAGCCCCAGCATTTT.

This clonotype has ten or more counts. The V call is TRBV2, the J call TRBJ2-7; perhaps TRBD1 as D (5 bases). The V and J ends lost 4 bases and 6 bases respectively, with 13 bases between them. CDR1 and CDR2 (germline): SNHLY, FYNNEI. This CDR3 spans 13 amino acids. Here the CDR3 reads CASSGPGIGEQYF. The CDR3 DNA reads TGTGCCAGCAGTGGCCCAGGGATAGGCGAGCAGTACTTC.

In this sample, this clonotype turned up many times. The rearrangement links TRBV7-2 to TRBJ2-7, with 10 bases that match TRBD1. The CDR3 is made up of 14 amino acids. CDR1 is SGHTA and CDR2 is FQGNSA in the germline V gene. With 5 bases clipped from V and 6 bases from J, the junction kept 7 bases outside the gene matches. DNA of the CDR3: TGTGCCAGCAGCCTCGGGACAGGGGTCAGCGAGCAGTACTTC. Amino acids: CASSLGTGVSEQYF. Full variable domain (remainder filled in from reference TRBV7-2 and TRBJ2-7): GAGVSQSPSNKVTEKGKDVELRCDPISGHTALYWYRQSLGQGLEFLIYFQGNSAPDKSGLPSDRFSAERTGGSVSTLTIQRTQQEDSAVYLCASSLGTGVSEQYFGPGTRLTVT.

This clonotype showed up just a few times. The chain recombines TRBV6-1 with TRBJ1-3; 8 bases align to TRBD1. The CDR3 runs 16 residues. Unmatched junction bases numbered 12, after V lost 7 bases and J lost 4 bases. The V gene's germline CDR1 is MNHNS and CDR2 SASEGT. The DNA for the CDR3 is TGTGCCAGCATGAAGTCGACAGGGGCGTTCGGAAACACCATATATTTT. It codes for CASMKSTGAFGNTIYF.

This clonotype appeared a few times. This chain uses TRBV6-5 with TRBJ2-5; unclear D gene. This CDR3 contains 12 residues. V was shortened by 2 bases and J by 4 bases, with 5 bases between the two germline ends. In germline, CDR1 is MNHEY, CDR2 SVGAGI. In nucleotides, the CDR3 is TGTGCCAGCAGTTACGATAGAGAGACCCAGTACTTC. Protein sequence: CASSYDRETQYF.

The chain employs TRBV7-8 and TRBJ1-4; 10 bases align to TRBD1. CDR3 length: 14 residues. Per the germline V gene, CDR1 is SGHVS and CDR2 is FQNEAQ. V was clipped by 5 bases and J by 8 bases; unmatched bases: 5. The CDR3 spells CASSRGTGEEKLFF. The CDR3 region has the DNA TGTGCCAGCAGCCGAGGGACAGGGGAGGAAAAACTGTTTTTT.

The chain couples TRBV24-1 to TRBJ1-2, with D unclear. CDR3 length: 13 residues. Trimming stripped 9 bases from V and 3 bases from J, with 13 bases between. Germline V gene sequence: CDR1 KGHDR, CDR2 SFDVKD. The CDR3 DNA follows: TGTGCCACCCCCCCTAATCGGGACTATGGCTACACCTTC. The encoded protein is CATPPNRDYGYTF.

This clonotype was recorded at least ten times. V is TRBV19 and J is TRBJ2-5, with 8 bases identical to TRBD2. There are 14 residues in the CDR3. Germline CDR1 is LNHDA and CDR2 is SQIVND (reference sequence). With V trimmed by 5 bases and J by 0 bases, 2 bases remained unmatched. The CDR3 DNA reads as TGTGCCAGTAGTGGACTAGCAGACCAAGAGACCCAGTACTTC. Amino acids: CASSGLADQETQYF. The variable domain in full, with the rest retrieved from reference TRBV19 and TRBJ2-5, is DGGITQSPKYLFRKEGQNVTLSCEQNLNHDAMYWYRQDPGQGLRLIYYSQIVNDFQKGDIAEGYSVSREKKESFPLTVTSAQKNPTAFYLCASSGLADQETQYFGPGTRLLVL.

This clonotype was detected many times. The junction departs from germline at one end; a sequencing error may be responsible. This rearrangement joins TRBV10-3 to TRBJ2-7; weak D call: TRBD2 (5 bases). The CDR3 totals 16 residues. The germline V gene encodes CDR1 ENHRY and CDR2 SYGVKD. DNA of the CDR3: TGTGCCAGCAGTTACTCGAGGAGCCGGGGCTCCTACGAGCAGTACTTC. Translating it yields CASSYSRSRGSYEQYF.

V usage is TRBV10-3 and J usage is TRBJ1-5; 10 nucleotides align to TRBD1. This CDR3 is 11 amino acids long. Germline loops: CDR1 ENHRY, CDR2 SYGVKD. The V segment lost 11 bases and the J segment 9 bases; nucleotides outside the gene matches: 4. CDR3 amino acids: CALGQGRPQHF. The CDR3 bases are TGTGCCTTGGGACAGGGGAGGCCCCAGCATTTT.

This clonotype was found many times. The chain uses TRBV3-1 and TRBJ1-2; D is ambiguous. CDR1 LGHDT and CDR2 YNNKEL come from the germline V gene (reference sequence). The V end was cut by 0 bases, the J end by 2 bases, with 7 bases between. This CDR3 comprises 14 residues. CDR3 nucleotides: TGTGCCAGCAGCCAAGACTCAGCGAACTATGGCTACACCTTC. It specifies CASSQDSANYGYTF.

In regard to this clonotype: The junction and the germline gene differ at one end; a read error may be behind it. The V gene is TRBV29-1, the J gene TRBJ2-6; D possibly corresponds to TRBD2 (5 bases). The germline V gene has CDR1 SQVTM and CDR2 ANQGSEA. The CDR3 has 15 residues. For the CDR3, the DNA is TGCAGCGTTGAAGATCTAGGAGCCCTCGGGAACACTGAAGCTTTC. Protein sequence: CSVEDLGALGNTEAF.